The 18 T cell receptor beta chains given below trace back to one sample, sequenced in a study of somatic mutations in cytotoxic T cells in rheumatoid arthritis. Clones were read by immunoSEQ multiplex PCR, and TCRdb kept only the in-frame ones, dropping some. The sample gives fewer than 4,000 clones, around 70% of which show up once; roughly 25% is in the top ten. The material sequenced was CD8+ T cells sorted from blood. Receptors were obtained from an adult with rheumatoid arthritis.

The rearrangement links TRBV6-1 to TRBJ2-3; a possible D gene is TRBD2 (5 bases). Per germline, CDR1 MNHNS and CDR2 SASEGT. V was cut by 0 bases and J by 0 bases, with 7 bases left in between. The CDR3 is 15 residues long. As DNA, the CDR3 is TGTGCCAGCAGTGAAGCATGGACTAGCACAGATACGCAGTATTTT. Translated: CASSEAWTSTDTQYF.

Only a few counts were recorded for this clone. The chain carries TRBV28 and TRBJ1-1; no clear D. Germline V gene sequence: CDR1 MDHEN, CDR2 SYDVKM. Trimming took off 3 bases at V and 7 bases at J, with 6 bases between the two ends. The CDR3 contains 11 residues. The CDR3: CASSFGVEAFF. The CDR3 DNA reads as TGTGCCAGCAGTTTCGGGGTTGAAGCTTTCTTT. Full variable domain (missing parts from reference TRBV28 and TRBJ1-1): DVKVTQSSRYLVKRTGEKVFLECVQDMDHENMFWYRQDPGLGLRLIYFSYDVKMKEKGDIPEGYSVSREKKERFSLILESASTNQTSMYLCASSFGVEAFFGQGTRLTVV.

J is TRBJ1-4 and V is TRBV7-8, with 7 bases identical to TRBD1. Unmatched junction bases numbered 9, after V lost 4 bases and J lost 1 base. Germline V gene data show CDR1 as SGHVS and CDR2 as FQNEAQ. There are 17 residues in the CDR3. The CDR3, as DNA: TGTGCCAGCAGCTCTAGGGGGGCAGGGGGAACTAATGAAAAACTGTTTTTT. Translating it yields CASSSRGAGGTNEKLFF.

This chain joins TRBV27 and TRBJ2-3, with no clear D. V lost 0 bases and J lost 4, with 5 bases in between. Germline CDR1 reads MNHEY; CDR2 reads SMNVEV (reference sequence). CDR3 length: 13 residues. The CDR3 protein is CASSLSRPDTQYF. The CDR3 DNA reads as TGTGCCAGCAGTTTATCTCGGCCAGATACGCAGTATTTT.

The rearrangement joins TRBV4-3 to TRBJ2-5; perhaps TRBD2 as D (6 bases). Trimming removed 0 bases from V and 3 bases from J, with 17 bases in between. The CDR3 spans 17 residues. The germline gives CDR1 LGHNA, CDR2 YSLEER. The CDR3 sequence is CASSQEGRGASEETQYF. The CDR3, as DNA: TGCGCCAGCAGCCAAGAGGGGCGTGGGGCTAGCGAAGAGACCCAGTACTTC.

This clone was picked up a small number of times. J is TRBJ1-1 and V is TRBV29-1; 7 bases line up with TRBD1. Germline CDR1 is SQVTM and CDR2 is ANQGSEA. V lost 6 bases and J lost 7; bases outside the gene matches: 5. The length of the CDR3 is 11 residues. The CDR3 coding sequence is TGCAGCGTCCCGACAGGGCGTGAAGCTTTCTTT. Translation: CSVPTGREAFF.

The gene calls are TRBV5-6 and TRBJ1-5; weak D call: TRBD1 (6 bases). Trimming stripped 2 bases from V and 1 base from J, with 16 bases between. This CDR3 has 17 amino acids. The V gene's germline CDR1 is SGHDT and CDR2 YYEEEE. This CDR3 reads CASSFSYRDESNQPQHF. The CDR3 region has the DNA TGTGCCAGCAGCTTTTCTTACAGGGACGAGAGCAATCAGCCCCAGCATTTT.

This chain links TRBV7-2 with TRBJ2-1; 7 nucleotides align to TRBD1. The ends lost 1 base at V and 4 bases at J; junction bases unmatched: 1. The CDR3 has 14 residues. Germline CDR1 is SGHTA and CDR2 is FQGNSA. CDR3 nucleotide sequence: TGTGCCAGCAGCTTAGGGGGACAGTACAATGAGCAGTTCTTC. It yields the protein CASSLGGQYNEQFF.

This chain connects TRBV5-6 to TRBJ2-1, with D perhaps being TRBD1 or TRBD2 (5 bases each). This CDR3 is built from 14 residues. Germline V gene data show CDR1 as SGHDT and CDR2 as YYEEEE. The V end lost 0 bases, the J end lost 5 bases, and 9 bases lay between the germline ends. CDR3 bases: TGTGCCAGCAGCTTGGGGGGACGAGACAATGAGCAGTTCTTC. Its protein product is CASSLGGRDNEQFF.

The genes are TRBV28 and TRBJ1-2; D remains ambiguous. Deletions cut 1 base from V and 0 bases from J, with 6 bases between. This CDR3 is 14 amino acids long. Germline-derived CDR1 and CDR2 are MDHEN and SYDVKM. The CDR3 DNA follows: TGTGCCAGCAGTTTATTACGGGCTAACTATGGCTACACCTTC. This gives the protein CASSLLRANYGYTF.

The chain employs TRBV19 and TRBJ1-4, with D uncertain. The CDR3 loop spans 15 amino acids. V was cut by 7 bases and J by 3 bases, with 15 bases left in between. CDR1 LNHDA and CDR2 SQIVND come from the germline V gene (reference sequence). In DNA, the CDR3 is TGTGCCAGTACGCATGATCACCCGGCTAATGAAAAACTGTTTTTT. It yields the protein CASTHDHPANEKLFF.

This clone has a single count. CDR3 residues: CASSQDQLQETQYF. The CDR3 DNA reads as TGCGCCAGCAGCCAAGATCAACTCCAAGAGACCCAGTACTTC. The chain is built from TRBV4-1 and TRBJ2-5; D not resolved. Trimming removed 0 bases from V and 1 base from J, with 6 bases in between. Germline values: CDR1 MGHRA, CDR2 YSYEKL. The CDR3 runs 14 residues.

The rearrangement uses TRBV7-3 and TRBJ2-3; 11 nucleotides align to TRBD2. Germline V gene data show CDR1 as SGHTA and CDR2 as FQGTGA. After removal of 5 bases from V and 4 bases from J, the junction contained 8 bases not matched to a gene. This CDR3 region has 16 residues. DNA of the CDR3: TGTGCCAGCAGCGTAGCGGGGGGGCATCTCGCAGATACGCAGTATTTT. It codes for CASSVAGGHLADTQYF.

About this clone: This sample includes further DNA sequences coding for the same CDR3. The V call is TRBV4-3, the J call TRBJ1-1; weak D call: TRBD1 (6 bases). From germline, CDR1 is LGHNA and CDR2 YSLEER. The CDR3 contains 13 residues. V dropped 3 bases and J dropped 1 base, with 6 bases sitting between them. CDR3 bases: TGCGCCAGCAGCCAGACAGGGAACACTGAAGCTTTCTTT. Amino acids: CASSQTGNTEAFF.

The J gene is TRBJ2-1, the V gene TRBV11-3; 9 positions agree with TRBD2. Germline-derived CDR1 and CDR2 are SGHNT and YENEEA. Trimming cost V 5 bases and J 8 bases; bases outside gene matches: 10. This CDR3 region has 15 residues. CDR3 region: CASSPRTSEEYEQFF. In DNA form, the CDR3 reads TGTGCCAGCAGCCCCCGGACTAGCGAGGAATATGAGCAGTTCTTC. Full variable domain (rest looked up from reference TRBV11-3 and TRBJ2-1): EAGVVQSPRYKIIEKKQPVAFWCNPISGHNTLYWYLQNLGQGPELLIRYENEEAVDDSQLPKDRFSAERLKGVDSTLKIQPAELGDSAVYLCASSPRTSEEYEQFFGPGTRLTVL.

This clone was recorded only once. The chain is built from TRBV9 and TRBJ2-2; 7 nucleotides agree with TRBD1. With 4 bases clipped from V and 3 bases from J, the junction kept 9 bases outside the gene matches. The CDR3 covers 16 residues. Germline CDR1 and CDR2: SGDLS and YYNGEE. CDR3 DNA: TGTGCCAGCAGCCAAGGGACAGAAAGAGACACCGGGGAGCTGTTTTTT. Translated: CASSQGTERDTGELFF.

The chain combines TRBV5-8 with TRBJ2-7; possibly TRBD1 for D (5 bases). This CDR3 comprises 13 residues. Trimming cost V 2 bases and J 5 bases, with 11 bases left between them. CDR1 and CDR2 from the germline V gene are SGHTS and YDEGEE. CDR3 in DNA: TGTGCCAGCAGCTTCAGGGAAGTCGACGAGCAGTACTTC. It specifies CASSFREVDEQYF.

The J gene is TRBJ1-1, the V gene TRBV5-6; possible D gene TRBD1, 5 bases. Germline CDR1 and CDR2: SGHDT and YYEEEE. Trimming took 0 bases from V and 5 from J, leaving 11 bases between them. CDR3 size: 14 residues. The CDR3 loop is CASSLGAGLTEAFF. CDR3 DNA sequence: TGTGCCAGCAGCTTGGGGGCAGGGTTGACTGAAGCTTTCTTT.